This TCR beta chain is drawn from a study of T cells in Graves' hyperthyroidism and ophthalmopathy. The CDR3 regions of TCR beta were amplified from RNA transcripts. An initial round of RT-PCR targeting the TCR CDR3 relied on the HTBI primer set. TCRdb reprocessed the multiplex PCR reads with MiXCR, giving one entry per CDR3 protein. The sample lists some 570,000 distinct CDR3 sequences; 12% to 15% were seen once. Study-wide findings and caveats: In the analysis, a 13 V-J model separated ophthalmopathy from stable hyperthyroidism.

This clonotype was seen ten or more times. What it binds is unknown. The source of the PBMCs was less than 12 ml of fresh peripheral blood. The germline V gene has CDR1 SGHVS and CDR2 FQNEAQ. Trimming took 5 bases from V and 0 from J, leaving 16 bases between them. This CDR3 contains 17 residues. What was sequenced was blood. The chain carries TRBV7-8 and TRBJ2-2, with D possibly matching TRBD1 (6 bases). This TCR was recovered from a woman aged 18-30 years with Graves' ophthalmopathy. For the CDR3, the DNA is TGTGCCAGCAGCCCAAGTCCGGGACACGCGAACACCGGGGAGCTGTTTTTT. It codes for CASSPSPGHANTGELFF.